This T cell receptor beta chain was obtained from a study of blood T cells in healthy people across ages. In terms of origin and age, donors were healthy Caucasian individuals from Russia aged about 6 to 90. The authors ran a second PCR of roughly 6 to 12 cycles using a sample-barcoded 5' primer and a J-beta primer mix. MiXCR, run by TCRdb on the 5' RACE reads, gives a single entry per CDR3 protein. The sample has around 710,000 distinct CDR3 sequences; approximately 43% are singletons. The count of this clonotype is one. The CDR3 totals 13 residues. Germline V gives CDR1 DFQATT, CDR2 SNEGSKA (reference sequence). Trimming cost V 7 bases and J 8 bases; bases outside gene matches: 4.

This clonotype was sampled from an older woman in good health. The chain carries TRBV20-1 and TRBJ2-2; 13 nucleotides match TRBD2. Sequenced: blood. CDR3 coding DNA: TGCAGTGGGACTAGCGGGGGAGAGGGGGAGCTGTTTTTT. Its protein product is CSGTSGGEGELFF.